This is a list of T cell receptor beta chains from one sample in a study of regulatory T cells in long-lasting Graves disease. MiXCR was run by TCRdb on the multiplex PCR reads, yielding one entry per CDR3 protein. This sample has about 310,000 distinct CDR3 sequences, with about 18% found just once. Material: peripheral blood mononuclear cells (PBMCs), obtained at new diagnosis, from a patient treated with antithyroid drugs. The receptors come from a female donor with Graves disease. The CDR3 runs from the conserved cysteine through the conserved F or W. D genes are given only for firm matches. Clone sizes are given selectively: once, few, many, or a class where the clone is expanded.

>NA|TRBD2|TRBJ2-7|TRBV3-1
TGTGCCAGCAGCTCCGGGACTAGCCCCTCCACCTACGAGCAGTACTTC
CASSSGTSPSTYEQYF
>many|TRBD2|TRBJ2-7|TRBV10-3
TGTGCCATCAGGGGGGCGCTAGCGGGAGAAATAAGTTCCTACGAGCAGTACTTC
CAIRGALAGEISSYEQYF
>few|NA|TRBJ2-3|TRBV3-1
TGTGCCAGCAGCCAAAGCCGAGCGTTCAGCACAGATACGCAGTATTTT
CASSQSRAFSTDTQYF
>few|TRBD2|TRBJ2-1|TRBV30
TGTGCCTGGGGGGAGGGGACCCAGTTCTTC
CAWGEGTQFF
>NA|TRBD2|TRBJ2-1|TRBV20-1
TGCAGTGCAAGGACTAGCGGGATCAGCTCCTACAATGAGCAGTTCTTC
CSARTSGISSYNEQFF
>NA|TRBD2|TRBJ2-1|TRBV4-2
TGTGCCAGCAGCCAAGATTGGCTAGCGGGAGAGACCGAGCAGTTCTTC
CASSQDWLAGETEQFF
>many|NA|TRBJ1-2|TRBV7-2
TGTGCCAGCAGCCCCTTGTCGTACAGAGCTAACTATGGCTACACCTTC
CASSPLSYRANYGYTF
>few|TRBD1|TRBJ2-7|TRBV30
TGTGCCTGGCTACAGGGGACCCACGAGCAGTACTTC
CAWLQGTHEQYF
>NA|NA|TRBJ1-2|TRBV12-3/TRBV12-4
TGTGCCAGCAGGTGGGGCATGGGGGTAAACTATGGCTACACCTTC
CASRWGMGVNYGYTF
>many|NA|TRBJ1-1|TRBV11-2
TGTGCCAGCAGCCAGGAGGAGGTTGGGAACACTGAAGCTTTCTTT
CASSQEEVGNTEAFF